The following is a T cell receptor beta chain sequence with its context. Its cognate antigen is unknown. The same CDR3 is also encoded by other DNA sequences in this sample. These data originate in a study of cytomegalovirus exposure and HLA in healthy donors. Whole-study results and caveats: An ancestry cluster, one associated with Asian ancestry, reportedly showed fewer N-insertions than the roughly 610-donor mean in a later analysis. Confirmation in vitro established that a few CMV-associated chains were specific for CMV antigens.

The PCR contained 60 Vbeta and 13 Jbeta primers. TCRdb keeps only in-frame clones here, not all; method: immunoSEQ multiplex PCR. Among around 61,000 clones listed, 89% were seen once. Germline assignment: CDR1 SGDLS and CDR2 YYNGEE. J was trimmed by 4 bases and V by 5 bases; bases with no gene match: 4. There are 15 residues in the CDR3. What was sequenced was PBMCs. The TCR sequence derives from a man aged 30 to 39 in good health and CMV-seropositive. The chain joins TRBV9 to TRBJ2-3; 13 nucleotides line up with TRBD2. Written as DNA, the CDR3 is TGTGCCAGCAGTAGGACTAGCGGGAGTGCAGATACGCAGTATTTT. Residues: CASSRTSGSADTQYF.